The 3 T cell receptor beta chains in this list originate from one sample, sequenced in a study of long-term antiretroviral therapy in people with HIV. The assay used was immunoSEQ (version v3.0), run at survey level. Clones were read by immunoSEQ multiplex PCR, and TCRdb kept only the in-frame ones, dropping some. This repertoire shows more than 20,000 clones, about 85% found once; its top ten account for roughly 9%. Sequencing was performed on unsorted PBMCs, taken 2.3 years after starting antiretroviral therapy. All receptors come from a man aged 40-55 years with HIV.

V is TRBV2 and J is TRBJ2-2; possibly TRBD2 for D (7 bases). The CDR3 spans 15 residues. The germline V gene has CDR1 SNHLY and CDR2 FYNNEI. V shed 6 bases and J shed 1 base, with 12 bases lying between them. For the CDR3, the DNA is TGTGCCAGCAGACAGGGACTACAGAACACCGGGGAGCTGTTTTTT. Its translation is CASRQGLQNTGELFF.

The chain couples TRBV18 to TRBJ1-4; D is unresolved. Per germline, CDR1 KGHSH and CDR2 LQKENI. CDR3 size: 15 residues. The V gene lost 4 bases and the J gene lost 0 bases, with 9 bases spanning the gap. The CDR3 nucleotides read TGTGCCAGCTCACTAAACCCGTCAACTAATGAAAAACTGTTTTTT. This sequence encodes CASSLNPSTNEKLFF.

This chain links TRBV10-2 with TRBJ1-3; maybe TRBD1 (5 bases). This CDR3 region has 15 residues. Looked up from germline, CDR1 is WSHSY and CDR2 is SAAADI. The V gene lost 1 base and the J gene lost 3 bases, with 10 bases spanning the gap. CDR3: CASSEWGSNGNTIYF. The DNA for the CDR3 is TGCGCCAGCAGTGAGTGGGGCAGCAATGGAAACACCATATATTTT.